The sequence of this TCR beta chain was determined in a study of T cell responses to AZD1222 COVID-19 vaccine. The overall study: Analyses pooled second doses at about 4 or about 12 weeks.

Per the germline V gene, CDR1 is SGHTA and CDR2 is FQGNSA. V gave up 2 bases and J gave up 1 base, with 6 bases separating them. This CDR3 spans 14 amino acids. Generated by immunoSEQ multiplex PCR, the TCRdb table keeps only in-frame clones and is missing some. The table shows 100,000 to 150,000 clones, with roughly 90% occurring only once. About this clone: Antigen specificity is unknown.

Overall study findings and caveats: Two AZD1222 administrations were followed by greater Spike-specific TCR breadth and depth. The sample set comprised mostly white British donors with more females, and clonal diversity was possibly underestimated.

The chain links TRBV7-2 to TRBJ2-1; D is unclear. The source is an adult in good health. The sample in question was peripheral blood, obtained on day 0 of AZD1222 vaccination. The DNA for the CDR3 is TGTGCCAGCAGCTTAAGCCCGTCCTACAATGAGCAGTTCTTC. Translated: CASSLSPSYNEQFF.